This T cell receptor (beta chain) was sequenced in a study of T cell repertoires in cytomegalovirus infection. Looking at the study overall: Selection of CMV epitopes for the study included recently identified HLA-C-restricted and well-studied HLA-B-restricted ones. The public TCR beta signatures pointed to both CMV infection and matching HLA type.

This clonotype was detected many times. Its antigen is as yet unknown. General study findings and limits: Carriage of CMV together with the relevant HLA was identifiable through cumulative public TCR beta family frequency. Ex vivo, HLA-C-restricted CMV-specific TCR beta clonotypes prevailed over the rest of the response.

TCRdb fed the reads into MiXCR, producing one record per CDR3 protein. Among 80,000 to 95,000 distinct CDR3 sequences listed, around 28% were seen once. From germline, CDR1 is SGHVS and CDR2 FQNEAQ. This CDR3 contains 15 residues. The V segment lost 4 bases and the J segment 6 bases; nucleotides outside the gene matches: 12. This TCR came from a human donor in good health (CMV status not recorded). Some clones in this sample may be carry-over from other donors' samples. The chain is built from TRBV7-8 and TRBJ2-7; 7 bases align to TRBD1. Specimen: CD8+ T cells from cultured PBMCs, collected from culture after CMV antigen stimulation. For the CDR3, the DNA is TGTGCCAGCAGCTCGCAACGCAGGGGGTCAGGCGAGCAGTACTTC. Its protein is CASSSQRRGSGEQYF.